Sequencing of this T cell receptor beta chain was carried out in a study of shared clonotypes between healthy human individuals. About the research overall: Researchers assigned three CD4 naive, three CD4 memory, two CD8 naive and one CD8 memory plate to each donor.

Method: immunoSEQ multiplex PCR; TCRdb's copy keeps in-frame clones and lacks some. The repertoire includes around 750,000 clones, 74% of them detected once, and around 1.6% sits in the top ten. The V gene lost 6 bases and the J gene lost 4 bases, with 18 bases spanning the gap. This CDR3 contains 15 residues. The germline V gene encodes CDR1 MNHNS and CDR2 SASEGT. In its sample, this clone was seen a few times. The receptor comes from a woman aged 30 to 39 in good health. V and J are TRBV6-1 and TRBJ2-5; D is uncertain. The source material was memory CD4+ T cells sorted from blood. Sample subset: CD45RA-negative fraction. The DNA of the CDR3 is TGTGCCAGCAGAGGGCAGATGTCACAGATAGAGACCCAGTACTTC. Translated, it gives CASRGQMSQIETQYF.